The 32 T cell receptor beta chains listed next were all sequenced from one sample in a study of technical replicates of blood from several donors. The table came from immunoSEQ multiplex PCR; TCRdb's copy has only in-frame clones and leaves some out. The data show around 84,000 clones, around 97% seen once. Specimen: T cells isolated from PBMCs. The receptors originated from a human donor in good health.

This clone was seen only once. The chain recombines TRBV14 with TRBJ1-1; no definite D call. V was cut by 5 bases and J by 0 bases, with 13 bases left in between. This CDR3 contains 15 residues. Looked up from germline, CDR1 is SGHDN and CDR2 is FVKESK. The CDR3 DNA reads as TGTGCCAGCAGCGCCCTGGAGGCTGTGAACACTGAAGCTTTCTTT. Translating gives CASSALEAVNTEAFF.

J is TRBJ2-3 and V is TRBV7-2, with 7 bases that match TRBD1. Germline V lookup: CDR1 SGHTA, CDR2 FQGNSA. V was clipped by 6 bases and J by 4 bases; unmatched bases: 4. CDR3 length: 13 amino acids. CDR3 region: CASRTGTADTQYF. Written as DNA, the CDR3 is TGTGCCAGCAGAACAGGGACAGCAGATACGCAGTATTTT.

This sequence joins TRBV6-1 and TRBJ2-1, with TRBD2 as a possible D gene (5 bases). This CDR3 is built from 15 residues. Trimming stripped 1 base from V and 8 bases from J, with 15 bases between. The germline V gene has CDR1 MNHNS and CDR2 SASEGT. CDR3 sequence: CASSEVFGSRYEQFF. CDR3 in DNA: TGTGCCAGCAGTGAAGTATTTGGGAGCAGGTATGAGCAGTTCTTC.

The chain is built from TRBV5-1 and TRBJ2-5; TRBD2 might be the D (6 bases). Germline V CDR1 and CDR2: SGHRS, YFSETQ. V was clipped by 6 bases and J by 0 bases, with 9 bases between them. The CDR3 consists of 13 residues. The DNA for the CDR3 is TGCGCCAGCACCCGGGACTACCAAGAGACCCAGTACTTC. Protein sequence: CASTRDYQETQYF.

The chain links TRBV30 to TRBJ1-2, with TRBD1 as a possible D gene (5 bases). Between the trimmed V and J ends, which lost 0 bases and 14 bases, there was a span of 19 bases. The CDR3 loop spans 13 amino acids. Germline V gene lookup returns CDR1 GTSNPN and CDR2 SVGIG (reference sequence). CDR3 sequence (DNA): TGTGCCTGGAGTGTCCTCTCGGAGGGGCCGGGAACCTTC. Translation gives CAWSVLSEGPGTF. Drawing the rest from reference TRBV30 and TRBJ1-2, the complete variable domain is SQTIHQWPATLVQPVGSPLSLECTVEGTSNPNLYWYRQAAGRGLQLLFYSVGIGQISSEVPQNLSASRPQDRQFILSSKKLLLSDSGFYLCAWSVLSEGPGTFGSGTRLTVV.

The chain has TRBV11-2 and TRBJ1-2; tentatively, D is TRBD1 (5 bases). This CDR3 is 13 amino acids long. In germline, CDR1 is SGHAT, CDR2 FQNNGV. Between the trimmed V and J ends, which lost 6 bases and 4 bases, there was a span of 12 bases. The CDR3 bases are TGTGCCAGCAGTGGGGGGAGCAGCTATGGCTACACCTTC. Translation: CASSGGSSYGYTF.

This clone is a singleton in its sample. The rearrangement links TRBV4-1 to TRBJ2-2; unclear D gene. The CDR3 is 16 amino acids. Trimming shortened V by 1 base and J by 2 bases, and 11 bases separated the two germline ends. Per germline, CDR1 MGHRA and CDR2 YSYEKL. CDR3 sequence (DNA): TGCGCCAGCAGCCAAGTACGCGGCCTTAACACCGGGGAGCTGTTTTTT. This translates into CASSQVRGLNTGELFF.

This clone was detected once. The chain uses TRBV2 and TRBJ1-6; the D is unclear. The V and J ends lost 0 bases and 7 bases respectively, with 4 bases between them. CDR3 length: 13 residues. Looked up from germline, CDR1 is SNHLY and CDR2 is FYNNEI. The CDR3 here is CASSEAANSPLHF. The CDR3 region has the DNA TGTGCCAGCAGTGAAGCTGCGAATTCACCCCTCCACTTT. The variable domain in full, with the rest retrieved from reference TRBV2 and TRBJ1-6, is EPEVTQTPSHQVTQMGQEVILRCVPISNHLYFYWYRQILGQKVEFLVSFYNNEISEKSEIFDDQFSVERPDGSNFTLKIRSTKLEDSAMYFCASSEAANSPLHFGNGTRLTVT.

The CDR3 DNA reads TGTGCCAGCTCAAAGGGGATTTGGGACAGGGGGCCTTCTGTCCGGCAGTTCTTC. Protein sequence: CASSKGIWDRGPSVRQFF. The chain combines TRBV19 with TRBJ2-1, with 12 bases aligning to TRBD1. Germline-derived CDR1 and CDR2 are LNHDA and SQIVND (reference sequence). The V gene end was trimmed by 9 bases and the J gene end by 12 bases; junction bases not matched to a gene: 24. The CDR3 contains 18 residues.

V is TRBV5-1 and J is TRBJ2-1; maybe TRBD1 (5 bases). This CDR3 comprises 17 residues. V was pared by 7 bases and J by 4 bases, with 24 bases between. Germline V gene lookup returns CDR1 SGHRS and CDR2 YFSETQ. CDR3 DNA sequence: TGCGCCAGCTCCTCAGCTAGGACACTCCTCCAATACAATGAGCAGTTCTTC. It specifies CASSSARTLLQYNEQFF.

The V and J genes are TRBV5-1 and TRBJ2-2; 7 bases match TRBD1. V dropped 4 bases and J dropped 3; count of bases not matched to a gene: 6. This CDR3 has 15 residues. Germline CDR1 SGHRS, CDR2 YFSETQ. CDR3 nucleotides: TGCGCCAGCAGCCTAATCGGGACAGACACCGGGGAGCTGTTTTTT. This translates into CASSLIGTDTGELFF.

The chain links TRBV5-4 to TRBJ2-7; D is unresolved. Trimming took 2 bases from V and 3 from J, leaving 15 bases between them. This CDR3 contains 15 residues. Germline V lookup: CDR1 SGHNT, CDR2 YYREEE (reference sequence). The CDR3 spells CASSFLSAGDYEQYF. CDR3 DNA sequence: TGTGCCAGCAGCTTTTTAAGTGCCGGAGACTACGAGCAGTACTTC. Full variable domain (missing parts from reference TRBV5-4 and TRBJ2-7): ETGVTQSPTHLIKTRGQQVTLRCSSQSGHNTVSWYQQALGQGPQFIFQYYREEENGRGNFPPRFSGLQFPNYSSELNVNALELDDSALYLCASSFLSAGDYEQYFGPGTRLTVT.

The gene calls are TRBV2 and TRBJ1-1, with D possibly matching TRBD1 (6 bases). From germline, CDR1 is SNHLY and CDR2 FYNNEI. The length of the CDR3 is 14 residues. V dropped 7 bases and J dropped 4 bases, with 16 bases sitting between them. CDR3 loop: CASTTEQGATEAFF. CDR3 sequence (DNA): TGTGCCAGCACAACGGAACAGGGTGCCACTGAAGCTTTCTTT. The variable domain in full, completed from reference TRBV2 and TRBJ1-1, reads EPEVTQTPSHQVTQMGQEVILRCVPISNHLYFYWYRQILGQKVEFLVSFYNNEISEKSEIFDDQFSVERPDGSNFTLKIRSTKLEDSAMYFCASTTEQGATEAFFGQGTRLTVV.

This chain joins TRBV25-1 and TRBJ2-1; 12 bases are shared with TRBD2. Germline V CDR1 and CDR2: MGHDK, SYGVNS. The V gene end was trimmed by 4 bases and the J gene end by 6 bases; junction bases not matched to a gene: 13. This CDR3 is built from 18 residues. The CDR3 sequence is CASSAQRTSGTTINEQFF. The CDR3 DNA reads TGTGCCAGCAGTGCCCAAAGGACTAGCGGGACTACCATCAATGAGCAGTTCTTC.

This clone was detected once. V and J are TRBV29-1 and TRBJ1-3; no clear D. Trimming took 6 bases from V and 0 from J, leaving 18 bases between them. This CDR3 comprises 16 residues. Germline V CDR1 and CDR2: SQVTM, ANQGSEA. The CDR3 loop is CSVRGRSGSSGNTIYF. CDR3 sequence (DNA): TGCAGCGTCCGAGGGAGGAGTGGGAGCTCTGGAAACACCATATATTTT.

This clone has only one observation. J is TRBJ2-3 and V is TRBV19; 14 nucleotides match TRBD2. V trimming: 4 bases; J trimming: 6 bases; junction bases outside the gene matches: 6. The CDR3 covers 16 residues. Germline CDR1 reads LNHDA; CDR2 reads SQIVND (reference sequence). For the CDR3, the DNA is TGTGCCAGTAGTACACAGCGGACTAGCGGGGGGGATACGCAGTATTTT. Translated, it gives CASSTQRTSGGDTQYF.

This chain links TRBV29-1 with TRBJ1-4, with D hard to call. Germline V gene sequence: CDR1 SQVTM, CDR2 ANQGSEA. This CDR3 comprises 11 residues. V dropped 0 bases and J dropped 14 bases, with 10 bases sitting between them. The CDR3 coding sequence is TGCAGCGTTGAAGATCAACATTCGCTGTTTTTT. Its protein is CSVEDQHSLFF.

The count of this clone is one. The chain recombines TRBV15 with TRBJ1-1; D unclear. In germline, CDR1 is LNHNV, CDR2 YYDKDF (reference sequence). Trimming stripped 1 base from V and 2 bases from J, with 14 bases between. This CDR3 has 16 amino acids. CDR3 DNA: TGTGCCACCAGCAGAGGTACAGTCATGGGCAACACTGAAGCTTTCTTT. It specifies CATSRGTVMGNTEAFF.

CDR3 sequence: CTSRLTSGVHGYTF. The DNA for the CDR3 is TGCACCAGCAGATTGACCTCCGGGGTACATGGCTACACCTTC. V and J are TRBV1 and TRBJ1-2. TRBV1 has pseudogene status. The CDR3 loop spans 14 amino acids.

The chain is built from TRBV2 and TRBJ2-3; 13 positions agree with TRBD2. Germline V gene sequence: CDR1 SNHLY, CDR2 FYNNEI. The trim removed 4 bases at V and 6 bases at J, leaving 4 bases unmatched. The CDR3 has 15 amino acids. The CDR3 region is CASSVGLAGYDTQYF. In DNA form, the CDR3 reads TGTGCCAGCAGTGTGGGACTAGCGGGATACGATACGCAGTATTTT.

The CDR3 sequence is CASSYASWTGSLSGANVLTF. The CDR3, as DNA: TGCGCCAGCAGCTACGCCTCCTGGACAGGGTCCCTTTCTGGGGCCAACGTCCTGACTTTC. V is TRBV5-1 and J is TRBJ2-6, with 8 positions matching TRBD1. The CDR3 has 20 residues. CDR1 is SGHRS, CDR2 YFSETQ, per germline. After removal of 3 bases from V and 1 base from J, the junction contained 15 bases not matched to a gene.

The chain joins TRBV6-5 to TRBJ2-1; D possibly corresponds to TRBD1 (6 bases). This CDR3 comprises 15 residues. CDR1 and CDR2 (germline): MNHEY, SVGAGI. Trimming took off 7 bases at V and 0 bases at J, with 13 bases between the two ends. CDR3: CASKPGVSSYNEQFF. The DNA of the CDR3 is TGTGCCAGCAAACCAGGGGTCAGCTCCTACAATGAGCAGTTCTTC.

The genes are TRBV27 and TRBJ2-7; maybe TRBD1 (5 bases). The CDR3 runs 13 residues. Germline V gene sequence: CDR1 MNHEY, CDR2 SMNVEV (reference sequence). V dropped 5 bases and J dropped 2 bases, with 10 bases sitting between them. The CDR3 region has the DNA TGTGCCAGCAGTAGGGGCCAAACCTACGAGCAGTACTTC. Protein: CASSRGQTYEQYF.

The chain recombines TRBV28 with TRBJ1-3; D is possibly TRBD1 (6 bases). CDR3 length: 11 residues. Germline-derived CDR1 and CDR2 are MDHEN and SYDVKM. The ends were cut back, 5 bases at V and 15 bases at J, with 14 bases in the middle. The CDR3 is CASSTDRNSYF. The CDR3, as DNA: TGTGCCAGCAGTACGGACAGAAACTCATATTTT.

V usage is TRBV27 and J usage is TRBJ1-4; 7 nucleotides line up with TRBD1. Germline CDR1 reads MNHEY; CDR2 reads SMNVEV (reference sequence). The CDR3 contains 15 residues. V was clipped by 4 bases and J by 7 bases; unmatched bases: 9. CDR3: CASSSLTGPTEKLFF. The CDR3 bases are TGTGCCAGCAGTTCCCTGACAGGGCCAACTGAAAAACTGTTTTTT.

The chain is built from TRBV7-3 and TRBJ2-3, with 12 positions matching TRBD2. The germline V gene encodes CDR1 SGHTA and CDR2 FQGTGA. This CDR3 comprises 15 residues. With V trimmed by 5 bases and J by 6 bases, 6 bases remained unmatched. This CDR3 reads CASSPSGGASDTQYF. The CDR3, as DNA: TGTGCCAGCAGCCCTAGCGGGGGGGCGAGCGATACGCAGTATTTT.

This chain uses TRBV6-1 with TRBJ2-5, with D perhaps matching TRBD1 (6 bases). Germline CDR1 reads MNHNS; CDR2 reads SASEGT. V shed 7 bases and J shed 3 bases, with 15 bases lying between them. The CDR3 loop spans 14 amino acids. The CDR3 protein is CASTQGWGEETQYF. In DNA form, the CDR3 reads TGTGCCAGCACTCAGGGGTGGGGCGAAGAGACCCAGTACTTC.

The J gene is TRBJ1-1, the V gene TRBV28, with TRBD1 as a possible D gene (5 bases). From germline, CDR1 is MDHEN and CDR2 SYDVKM. The CDR3 has 13 residues. Between the trimmed V and J ends, which lost 5 bases and 10 bases, there was a span of 17 bases. CDR3 amino acids: CASSPSGTRGAFF. In DNA form, the CDR3 reads TGTGCCAGCAGTCCCTCTGGGACTCGGGGAGCTTTCTTT.

V is TRBV7-9 and J is TRBJ2-1; D gene unclear. Germline V gene lookup returns CDR1 SEHNR and CDR2 FQNEAQ (reference sequence). The CDR3 has 13 residues. V gave up 2 bases and J gave up 7 bases, with 9 bases separating them. The CDR3 reads CASSLISSNEQFF. The CDR3 DNA is TGTGCCAGCAGCTTAATTAGCTCAAATGAGCAGTTCTTC.

The chain combines TRBV30 with TRBJ2-1; D might be TRBD1 (7 bases). The V gene's germline CDR1 is GTSNPN and CDR2 SVGIG (reference sequence). Trimming took off 3 bases at V and 8 bases at J, with 11 bases between the two ends. This CDR3 is built from 12 residues. CDR3: CAWSRGAHEQFF. CDR3 bases: TGTGCCTGGAGCAGGGGGGCCCATGAGCAGTTCTTC. The full variable domain, completed using reference TRBV30 and TRBJ2-1, is SQTIHQWPATLVQPVGSPLSLECTVEGTSNPNLYWYRQAAGRGLQLLFYSVGIGQISSEVPQNLSASRPQDRQFILSSKKLLLSDSGFYLCAWSRGAHEQFFGPGTRLTVL.

The genes are TRBV6-5 and TRBJ1-5; D call uncertain. V shed 8 bases and J shed 0 bases, with 14 bases lying between them. The germline gives CDR1 MNHEY, CDR2 SVGAGI. This CDR3 has 15 amino acids. CDR3 DNA: TGTGCCAGCTCATCAAGCGGTCATAGCAATCAGCCCCAGCATTTT. It yields the protein CASSSSGHSNQPQHF.

V gene TRBV28 combines with J gene TRBJ2-1, with 7 bases lining up with TRBD1. The CDR3 runs to 14 residues. J gave up 5 bases and V 4 bases, and 5 bases lay outside the gene matches. Per germline, CDR1 MDHEN and CDR2 SYDVKM. The CDR3 nucleotides are TGTGCCAGCAGTTCCGAGACAGGGAACAATGAGCAGTTCTTC. This sequence encodes CASSSETGNNEQFF.